Reported below is one TCR beta chain. Its antigen is undetermined. Generated by immunoSEQ multiplex PCR, the TCRdb table keeps only in-frame clones and is missing some. The data hold approximately 100,000 clones, with roughly 82% observed a single time. V was trimmed by 5 bases and J by 0 bases, leaving 16 bases between them. Germline assignment: CDR1 PRHDT and CDR2 FYEKMQ (reference sequence). The CDR3 spans 17 residues. The data derive from a study of graft-versus-host responses after intestinal transplantation. As for the study in general: The recipients all started with anti-thymocyte globulin induction and then took tacrolimus and steroids for 2 to 4 years. General study points: Early HvG declines after transplant were associated with peak circulating GvH clone levels. Graft-donor T cell macrochimerism coincided with high graft-versus-host to host-versus-graft clonal ratios in allografts.

The V gene is TRBV13, the J gene TRBJ2-2; D unresolved. The specimen comprised PBMCs, sampled 255 days after intestinal transplant. The sequence was collected from a human patient who received an intestinal transplant, so some T cells may come from the graft donor. The CDR3 region is CASSPHRFKSNTGELFF. The CDR3 DNA sequence: TGTGCCAGCAGCCCCCACCGATTTAAGTCGAACACCGGGGAGCTGTTTTTT.